This T cell receptor (beta chain) originates from a study of shared clonotypes between healthy human individuals. V was pared by 0 bases and J by 4 bases, with 13 bases between. Germline V CDR1 and CDR2: MGHRA, YSYEKL. The CDR3 runs 16 residues. This clone turned up a few times. The donor cohort consisted entirely of Caucasian adults residing in Nashville, Tennessee. The protocol was immunoSEQ multiplex PCR, while the TCRdb copy is restricted to in-frame clones and leaves out a portion. The data contain hundreds of thousands of clones, around 72% of them seen just once; the ten biggest clones take up about 1.7%.

The specimen was memory CD4+ T cells sorted from blood. Indicated subset: CD45RA-negative fraction. V and J are TRBV4-1 and TRBJ1-3; D is possibly TRBD1 (6 bases). This receptor was taken from a woman in her 30s in good health. The CDR3 loop is CASSQDRGGSGNTIYF. The CDR3 DNA sequence: TGCGCCAGCAGCCAAGATCGGGGGGGCTCAGGAAACACCATATATTTT.